Shown below are 25 T cell receptor beta chains from a single sample sequenced in a study of T cell changes during pregnancy in multiple sclerosis. Method: immunoSEQ multiplex PCR; TCRdb's copy keeps in-frame clones and lacks some. The sample carries about 100,000 clones, 91% recorded once. Material: peripheral blood, obtained after pregnancy. These receptors came from a female donor with multiple sclerosis, enrolled in a pregnancy study.

The genes are TRBV7-9 and TRBJ1-2; tentative D call: TRBD1 (5 bases). The CDR3 loop spans 14 amino acids. V dropped 1 base and J dropped 8 bases, with 14 bases sitting between them. Per the germline V gene, CDR1 is SEHNR and CDR2 is FQNEAQ (reference sequence). In DNA, the CDR3 is TGTGCCAGCAGCTTAGTGGGGGAGGGGCGCGGCTACACCTTC. This sequence encodes CASSLVGEGRGYTF. The full variable domain, rest sourced from reference TRBV7-9 and TRBJ1-2, is DTGVSQNPRHKITKRGQNVTFRCDPISEHNRLYWYRQTLGQGPEFLTYFQNEAQLEKSRLLSDRFSAERPKGSFSTLEIQRTEQGDSAMYLCASSLVGEGRGYTFGSGTRLTVV.

The chain links TRBV10-3 to TRBJ1-2; maybe TRBD1 (5 bases). V lost 2 bases to trimming and J lost 2 bases, with 9 bases between them. Germline V gene sequence: CDR1 ENHRY, CDR2 SYGVKD. This CDR3 region has 14 residues. Written as DNA, the CDR3 is TGTGCCATCAGTGAGCCGACAGAAAACTATGGCTACACCTTC. Protein sequence: CAISEPTENYGYTF.

The V gene is TRBV27, the J gene TRBJ2-1; D perhaps matches TRBD2 (5 bases). The germline gives CDR1 MNHEY, CDR2 SMNVEV (reference sequence). V lost 7 bases and J lost 1, with 14 bases in between. CDR3 length equals 15 residues. The CDR3 region is CASIPNGVSYNEQFF. The DNA of the CDR3 is TGTGCCAGCATTCCTAACGGGGTATCCTACAATGAGCAGTTCTTC.

CDR3 sequence: CASSITTGIGYTF. The CDR3 DNA is TGTGCCAGTAGTATAACGACAGGGATTGGCTACACCTTC. This chain links TRBV19 with TRBJ1-2, with 7 bases that match TRBD1. CDR1 is LNHDA, CDR2 SQIVND, per germline (reference sequence). The V and J ends lost 2 bases and 7 bases, in that order; junction bases with no gene match: 4. The CDR3 spans 13 residues.

This chain connects TRBV20-1 to TRBJ2-7; D unresolved. CDR3 length: 11 amino acids. Per the germline V gene, CDR1 is DFQATT and CDR2 is SNEGSKA (reference sequence). The ends were cut back, 5 bases at V and 1 base at J, with 6 bases in the middle. CDR3 region: CSAAGSYEQYF. DNA of the CDR3: TGCAGTGCTGCAGGATCCTACGAGCAGTACTTC.

This clone was seen a single time. The V gene is TRBV9, the J gene TRBJ2-5; maybe TRBD1 (6 bases). The CDR3 contains 14 residues. Germline lookup yields CDR1 SGDLS and CDR2 YYNGEE. Deletions cut 0 bases from V and 2 bases from J, with 8 bases between. CDR3: CASSVGTVQETQYF. Here the CDR3 DNA reads TGTGCCAGCAGCGTAGGGACAGTACAAGAGACCCAGTACTTC.

V is TRBV27 and J is TRBJ2-7, with TRBD1 matching 7 bases. The CDR3 is 15 residues long. Germline CDR1 MNHEY, CDR2 SMNVEV (reference sequence). The V gene end was trimmed by 0 bases and the J gene end by 5 bases; junction bases not matched to a gene: 7. This CDR3 reads CASSLSYTGAHEQYF. CDR3 sequence (DNA): TGTGCCAGCAGTTTATCTTATACAGGGGCCCACGAGCAGTACTTC.

The chain has TRBV5-6 and TRBJ1-1; D remains ambiguous. CDR1 and CDR2 (germline): SGHDT, YYEEEE. The CDR3 spans 12 residues. Trimming stripped 4 bases from V and 8 bases from J, with 12 bases between. The CDR3 sequence is CASSPGLREAFF. DNA of the CDR3: TGTGCCAGCAGCCCGGGTCTGAGGGAAGCTTTCTTT.

V gene TRBV10-2 combines with J gene TRBJ2-2; D call uncertain. The CDR3 length is 12 residues. CDR1 WSHSY and CDR2 SAAADI come from the germline V gene. With 3 bases removed from V and 5 bases from J, the gap between germline ends came to 4 bases. The CDR3 DNA reads TGCGCCAGCAGTGACGGTACCGGGGAGCTGTTTTTT. The encoded protein is CASSDGTGELFF.

DNA of the CDR3: TGTGCCACCAGCAGAGATCAAACAGGGGCCGCGCCAGGGACCCAGTACTTC. This gives the protein CATSRDQTGAAPGTQYF. The genes are TRBV15 and TRBJ2-5; 7 bases line up with TRBD1. CDR1 is LNHNV and CDR2 is YYDKDF in the germline V gene (reference sequence). The CDR3 spans 17 residues. J was trimmed by 7 bases and V by 0 bases; bases with no gene match: 14.

V gene TRBV7-8 combines with J gene TRBJ2-1; the D gene is possibly TRBD1 (6 bases). CDR1 and CDR2 (germline): SGHVS, FQNEAQ. This CDR3 comprises 16 residues. Between the trimmed V and J ends, which lost 1 base and 0 bases, there was a span of 10 bases. Here the CDR3 reads CASSLGGQNSYNEQFF. CDR3 sequence (DNA): TGTGCCAGCAGCTTAGGCGGACAGAACTCCTACAATGAGCAGTTCTTC.

The rearrangement joins TRBV5-6 to TRBJ2-1; D is unresolved. V shed 4 bases and J shed 3 bases, with 8 bases lying between them. Germline V gene sequence: CDR1 SGHDT, CDR2 YYEEEE. The CDR3 is 13 amino acids. The DNA of the CDR3 is TGTGCCAGCAGCGATGCTAGCTACAATGAGCAGTTCTTC. This encodes CASSDASYNEQFF.

The V gene is TRBV27, the J gene TRBJ1-2; D is possibly TRBD1 (5 bases). The V gene lost 7 bases and the J gene lost 2 bases, with 14 bases spanning the gap. The CDR3 extends over 14 amino acids. CDR1 and CDR2 (germline): MNHEY, SMNVEV (reference sequence). CDR3 nucleotide sequence: TGTGCCAGCAATCGGACACGACCGAACTATGGCTACACCTTC. It specifies CASNRTRPNYGYTF.

Concerning this clone: This sample also contains other DNA sequences that code for the same CDR3. The genes are TRBV7-9 and TRBJ2-1, with D possibly TRBD2 on 6 matching bases. This CDR3 comprises 15 residues. V dropped 5 bases and J dropped 0 bases, with 11 bases sitting between them. Per germline, CDR1 SEHNR and CDR2 FQNEAQ (reference sequence). The CDR3 coding sequence is TGTGCCAGCAGCCCCCGGGGGAGCTCCTACAATGAGCAGTTCTTC. It is translated as CASSPRGSSYNEQFF.

This chain links TRBV6-5 with TRBJ2-3, with 9 bases identical to TRBD2. Germline-derived CDR1 and CDR2 are MNHEY and SVGAGI. The CDR3 spans 14 residues. V gave up 6 bases and J gave up 3 bases; unmatched junction bases: 4. The CDR3 DNA reads TGTGCCAGCAGGCGGGGGGGCGAGACAGATACGCAGTATTTT. Its protein product is CASRRGGETDTQYF.

The V and J genes are TRBV19 and TRBJ2-7; 8 bases fit TRBD1. CDR1 and CDR2 from the germline V gene are LNHDA and SQIVND (reference sequence). J lost 3 bases, V lost 2 bases, and 3 bases had no gene match. CDR3 size: 14 residues. The CDR3 DNA follows: TGTGCCAGTAGTATACCGGGACAGGACTACGAGCAGTACTTC. It specifies CASSIPGQDYEQYF.

This chain joins TRBV4-1 and TRBJ2-4; D unclear. V lost 1 base to trimming and J lost 6 bases, with 22 bases between them. The germline CDR1 and CDR2 sequences are MGHRA and YSYEKL. This CDR3 spans 18 amino acids. CDR3 nucleotides: TGCGCCAGCAGCCAAGGATCGAAGTTGGTCGGTCACAGAAACATTCAGTACTTC. Amino acids: CASSQGSKLVGHRNIQYF.

The chain couples TRBV5-4 to TRBJ2-3; D call uncertain. Per the germline V gene, CDR1 is SGHNT and CDR2 is YYREEE (reference sequence). Trimming removed 4 bases at V and 1 base at J, with 16 bases between. CDR3 length: 16 amino acids. Here the CDR3 DNA reads TGTGCCAGCAGCCTGGAAGTTCAGGCCCGCACAGATACGCAGTATTTT. Its protein product is CASSLEVQARTDTQYF.

V and J are TRBV28 and TRBJ2-3; D unclear. This CDR3 has 16 residues. V was pared by 5 bases and J by 0 bases, with 15 bases between. Germline V gene lookup returns CDR1 MDHEN and CDR2 SYDVKM. The CDR3 is CASSPGGLASTDTQYF. The CDR3, as DNA: TGTGCCAGCAGTCCCGGTGGGCTCGCGAGCACAGATACGCAGTATTTT.

This sequence joins TRBV7-2 and TRBJ1-5; D is possibly TRBD1 (6 bases). Trimming cost V 1 base and J 4 bases, with 17 bases left between them. The CDR3 loop spans 17 amino acids. CDR1 is SGHTA and CDR2 is FQGNSA in the germline V gene. CDR3 coding DNA: TGTGCCAGCAGCTTAGGAGGGGGGGCTATAGCAAATCAGCCCCAGCATTTT. This encodes CASSLGGGAIANQPQHF.

This clone was counted a few times. This sequence joins TRBV14 and TRBJ2-1; no reliable D call. Trimming took 3 bases from V and 9 from J, leaving 9 bases between them. The germline CDR1 and CDR2 sequences are SGHDN and FVKESK. The CDR3 is 12 amino acids. The chain's CDR3 is CASSQQFGEQFF. The CDR3 DNA follows: TGTGCCAGCAGCCAGCAGTTTGGTGAGCAGTTCTTC.

The genes are TRBV11-1 and TRBJ2-3; 7 bases are shared with TRBD1. The CDR3 runs to 16 residues. Germline CDR1 SGHAT, CDR2 FQDESV (reference sequence). V shed 5 bases, J shed 0 bases, and the junction held 8 bases outside the gene matches. The CDR3 here is CASSVTGARSTDTQYF. The CDR3 coding sequence is TGTGCCAGCAGCGTAACAGGGGCCAGGAGCACAGATACGCAGTATTTT.

The chain employs TRBV18 and TRBJ1-1, with TRBD1 as a possible D gene (5 bases). Looked up from germline, CDR1 is KGHSH and CDR2 is LQKENI. V was clipped by 1 base and J by 3 bases, with 9 bases between them. This CDR3 has 14 amino acids. In DNA form, the CDR3 reads TGTGCCAGCTCACCACTGTCGGGGGACACTGAAGCTTTCTTT. Its protein product is CASSPLSGDTEAFF.

This clone was observed a single time. The chain is built from TRBV6-4 and TRBJ2-1; possible D gene TRBD2, 5 bases. This CDR3 contains 14 residues. Looked up from germline, CDR1 is MRHNA and CDR2 is SNTAGT. The ends were cut back, 5 bases at V and 3 bases at J, with 11 bases in the middle. The DNA of the CDR3 is TGTGCCAGCAGTCCGGACGGGGACTACAATGAGCAGTTCTTC. Its protein product is CASSPDGDYNEQFF.

This sequence joins TRBV5-1 and TRBJ2-1; 9 bases fit TRBD1. CDR3 length: 16 residues. V trimming: 2 bases; J trimming: 1 base; junction bases outside the gene matches: 4. The germline V gene encodes CDR1 SGHRS and CDR2 YFSETQ. The CDR3 bases are TGCGCCAGCAGCTTATCCGGGACAGGGTCCTACAATGAGCAGTTCTTC. Protein sequence: CASSLSGTGSYNEQFF. The full variable domain, rest sourced from reference TRBV5-1 and TRBJ2-1, is KAGVTQTPRYLIKTRGQQVTLSCSPISGHRSVSWYQQTPGQGLQFLFEYFSETQRNKGNFPGRFSGRQFSNSRSEMNVSTLELGDSALYLCASSLSGTGSYNEQFFGPGTRLTVL.